This TCR beta chain was recovered during a study of blood T cell repertoires in COVID-19. For the study at large: Whether acute or convalescent, the COVID-19 samples came from the United States, Italy and Spain. T cells, B-cell-depleted T cells, or PBMCs supplied cDNA or gDNA.

Authors' methods: It was from reference gene primer amplification that nucleated cell counts were estimated. Libraries were prepared by immunoSEQ multiplex PCR; TCRdb keeps only in-frame clonotypes and omits some of them. That table is the source of V, J and clone size, and D and trimming were worked out from the DNA. The sample includes some 180,000 clones, 85% to 90% of them seen just once. The V gene lost 1 base and the J gene lost 12 bases, with 13 bases spanning the gap. Per the germline V gene, CDR1 is SQVTM and CDR2 is ANQGSEA. CDR3 length: 12 amino acids. This rearrangement joins TRBV29-1 to TRBJ2-1; D may be TRBD2 (6 bases). This sequence originates from a man aged 35 to 55 with active or convalescent COVID-19. The sequenced sample was peripheral blood. In nucleotides, the CDR3 is TGCAGCGTTGAAGCACTACTGGGAGGGCAGTTCTTC. This translates into CSVEALLGGQFF.